The T cell receptor (beta chain) under discussion was sequenced for a study of neurological immune-mediated disorders (dated by TCRdb to the late 2010s). A note on the overall study: Among the 35 or so multiple sclerosis patients, roughly 31 had relapsing-remitting MS and 3 had secondary progressive MS. The 100 to 110 TCR-beta libraries covered PBMC samples along with longitudinal samples, technical triplicates, and paired sorted CD4+ and CD8+ T-cell subsets. The cohort comprised 68 subjects: some 15 HAM/TSP patients, around 35 multiple sclerosis patients and approximately 20 healthy controls. Peripheral blood TCR-beta repertoires from patients with HTLV-I-associated myelopathy (HAM/TSP), patients with multiple sclerosis, and healthy controls were compared in the study using UMI-based sequencing.

Libraries from unsorted PBMCs were made from 2 million PBMCs kept in RNAlater at -80 degrees C until RNA extraction. The multiple sclerosis patients were enrolled in a US clinical protocol that evaluated disease progression with magnetic resonance imaging. Peripheral blood was subjected to Ficoll-Hypaque density gradient centrifugation to isolate PBMCs, which were then cryopreserved in liquid nitrogen. This clonotype was counted ten times or more. It lacks a known antigen. Per-base qualities were not stored, and no clone one base away is much larger. cDNA was synthesized by template-switch 5'RACE using a primer with a 10-nucleotide random unique molecular identifier that tagged each TCR transcript. Every sequencing run yielded over 160 million TCR-beta sequences covering 15-18 subjects. Total RNA was extracted with the RNeasy kit. TCR-beta VDJ regions were amplified with primers for the TCR constant region and the 5'RACE anchor, using the KAPA Real-time Library Amplification kit. A first PCR added sample indexes and Illumina adaptors, after which a second PCR increased the library yield. The roughly 650 bp TCR product was size-selected on a 2% E-gel SizeSelection system after Ampure bead purification. Library quality was checked on a Bioanalyzer, concentration was measured with Qubit, and libraries were quantified with the Kapa Library Quantification kit before pooling. An Illumina HiSeq 2500 sequenced the libraries paired-end 2 x 150 bp. To increase sequence diversity, about 25-31% phiX was spiked into each library pool. Per the source publication's procedure: The UMI-based MiGEC pipeline processed quality-filtered reads and removed over 80% of raw TCR sequences during error correction. VDJ genes were aligned to IMGT germline references, and clonotypes were defined by unique CDR3 amino acid sequence plus V-J genes. Clonal expansion, Shannon diversity, and CDR3 relatedness (CalcPairwiseDistances, ClusterSamples) were evaluated with VDJtools, and phylogenetic trees were built with CLCbio workbench. Using coefficient-of-variation modelling across technical triplicates, the study counted a clone as expanded if it had at least 8 unique UMIs. TCRdb took the public reads, trimmed them with fastp at Q25, ran MiXCR for clone calling and kept in-frame beta chains. Rows matching on CDR3 protein sequence are summarized as one entry with the most common DNA and genes. Clone size and V and J calls follow TCRdb, not the original study. The sample table holds about 74,000 distinct CDR3 sequences, of which around 5.5% were seen once. In total, the top ten clones hold around 6.8% of the sample.

The full study reports these points: No identical CDR3 amino acid sequences were found to be shared among expanded clones across subjects, suggesting that TCR-beta repertoires were private in all groups. The highest TCR clonal expansion was observed in HAM/TSP patients, whereas the lowest was observed in MS patients, even when compared with healthy controls. Phylogenetic analysis grouped repertoires from 18 of 34 MS patients into a cluster of related CDR3 sequences, suggesting a possible repertoire-level signature. No clinical or MRI features were associated with the MS cluster, and the authors said that larger cohorts are needed.

V loses 4 bases, J loses 8 bases, and the germline ends lie 38 bases apart. Per the germline V gene, LGHNA is the CDR1 and YNFKEQ is the CDR2. The CDR3 measures 22 amino acids from cysteine to phenylalanine. Only CDR3 DNA remains: 66 bases, in frame from the first base. Sequenced: PBMCs. This receptor was taken from a man aged 18 to 29 with multiple sclerosis. The chain couples TRBV4-2 to TRBJ2-2, and possibly TRBD2, on 9 matching bases. The CDR3 corresponds to CASSPQLGRAQGAGGPGGELFF. The nucleotides are TGTGCCAGCAGCCCCCAGCTGGGACGGGCCCAGGGGGCGGGGGGGCCAGGAGGGGAGCTGTTTTTT.